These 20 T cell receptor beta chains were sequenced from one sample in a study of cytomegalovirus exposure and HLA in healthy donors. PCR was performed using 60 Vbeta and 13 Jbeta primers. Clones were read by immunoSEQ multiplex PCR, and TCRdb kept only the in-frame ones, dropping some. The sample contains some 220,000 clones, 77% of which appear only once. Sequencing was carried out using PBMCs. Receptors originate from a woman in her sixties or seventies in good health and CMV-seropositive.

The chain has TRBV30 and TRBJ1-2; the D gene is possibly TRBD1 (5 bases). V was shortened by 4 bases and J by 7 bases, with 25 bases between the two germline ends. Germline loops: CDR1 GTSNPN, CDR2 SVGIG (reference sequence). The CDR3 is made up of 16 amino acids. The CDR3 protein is CAWKTAGNAFLSGYTF. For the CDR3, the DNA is TGTGCCTGGAAAACGGCAGGGAATGCGTTTCTAAGTGGCTACACCTTC.

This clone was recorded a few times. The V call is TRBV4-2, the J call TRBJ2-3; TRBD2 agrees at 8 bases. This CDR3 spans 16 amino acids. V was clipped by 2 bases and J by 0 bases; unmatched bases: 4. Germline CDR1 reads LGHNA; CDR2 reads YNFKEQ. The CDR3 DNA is TGTGCCAGCAGCCAACGAGCGGGGGCTAGCACAGATACGCAGTATTTT. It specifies CASSQRAGASTDTQYF.

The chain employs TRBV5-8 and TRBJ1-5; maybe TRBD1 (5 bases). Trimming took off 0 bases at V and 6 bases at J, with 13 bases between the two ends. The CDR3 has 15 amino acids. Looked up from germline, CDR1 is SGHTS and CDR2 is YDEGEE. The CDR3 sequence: CASSLGWSGFQPQHF. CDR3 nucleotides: TGTGCCAGCAGCTTGGGTTGGTCAGGGTTTCAGCCCCAGCATTTT.

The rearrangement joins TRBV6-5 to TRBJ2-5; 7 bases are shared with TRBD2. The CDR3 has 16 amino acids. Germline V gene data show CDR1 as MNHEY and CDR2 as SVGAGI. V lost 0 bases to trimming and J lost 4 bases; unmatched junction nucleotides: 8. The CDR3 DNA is TGTGCCAGCAGTTACTCGATTGCAAGCGGGATAGAGACCCAGTACTTC. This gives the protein CASSYSIASGIETQYF.

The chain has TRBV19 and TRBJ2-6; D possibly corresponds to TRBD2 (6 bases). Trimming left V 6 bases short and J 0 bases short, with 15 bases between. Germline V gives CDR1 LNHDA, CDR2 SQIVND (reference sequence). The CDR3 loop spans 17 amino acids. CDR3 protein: CASRWASAFSGANVLTF. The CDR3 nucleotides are TGTGCCAGTAGGTGGGCTAGCGCATTCTCTGGGGCCAACGTCCTGACTTTC.

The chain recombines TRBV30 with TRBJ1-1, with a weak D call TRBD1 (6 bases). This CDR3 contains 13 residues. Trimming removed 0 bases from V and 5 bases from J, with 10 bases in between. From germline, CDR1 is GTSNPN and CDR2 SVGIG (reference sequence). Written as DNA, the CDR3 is TGTGCCTGGAGTGTAGGGGGTGGTACTGAAGCTTTCTTT. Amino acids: CAWSVGGGTEAFF.

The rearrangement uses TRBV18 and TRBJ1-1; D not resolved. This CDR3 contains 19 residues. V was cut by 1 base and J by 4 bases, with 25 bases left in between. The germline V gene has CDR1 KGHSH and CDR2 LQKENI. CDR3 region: CASSPLRGRRDVKSTEAFF. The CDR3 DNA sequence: TGTGCCAGCTCACCACTTAGAGGCAGACGGGATGTGAAGAGCACTGAAGCTTTCTTT.

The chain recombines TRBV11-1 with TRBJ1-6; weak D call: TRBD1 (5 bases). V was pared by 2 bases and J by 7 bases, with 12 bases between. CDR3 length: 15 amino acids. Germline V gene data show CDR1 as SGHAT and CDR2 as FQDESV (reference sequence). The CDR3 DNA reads TGTGCCAGCAGCTTAAGGGGAAGCGGGAATTCACCCCTCCACTTT. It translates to CASSLRGSGNSPLHF.

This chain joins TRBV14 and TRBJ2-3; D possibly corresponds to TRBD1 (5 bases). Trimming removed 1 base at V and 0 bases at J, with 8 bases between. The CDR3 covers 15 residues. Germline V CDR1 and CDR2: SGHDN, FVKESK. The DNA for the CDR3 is TGTGCCAGCAGCCAAGGGGGCACTAGCACAGATACGCAGTATTTT. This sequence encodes CASSQGGTSTDTQYF.

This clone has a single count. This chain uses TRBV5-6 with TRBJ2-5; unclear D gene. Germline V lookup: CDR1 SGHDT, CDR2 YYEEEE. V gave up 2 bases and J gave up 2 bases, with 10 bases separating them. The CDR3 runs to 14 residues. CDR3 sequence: CASSFTGSQETQYF. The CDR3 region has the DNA TGTGCCAGCAGCTTTACCGGGTCTCAAGAGACCCAGTACTTC. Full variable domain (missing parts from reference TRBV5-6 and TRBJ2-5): DAGVTQSPTHLIKTRGQQVTLRCSPKSGHDTVSWYQQALGQGPQFIFQYYEEEERQRGNFPDRFSGHQFPNYSSELNVNALLLGDSALYLCASSFTGSQETQYFGPGTRLLVL.

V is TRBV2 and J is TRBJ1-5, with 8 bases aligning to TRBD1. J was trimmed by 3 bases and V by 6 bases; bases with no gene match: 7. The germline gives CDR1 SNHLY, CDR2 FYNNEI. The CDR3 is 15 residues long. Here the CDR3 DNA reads TGTGCCAGCAGGGACAGGGTGGGGTCCAATCAGCCCCAGCATTTT. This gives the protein CASRDRVGSNQPQHF.

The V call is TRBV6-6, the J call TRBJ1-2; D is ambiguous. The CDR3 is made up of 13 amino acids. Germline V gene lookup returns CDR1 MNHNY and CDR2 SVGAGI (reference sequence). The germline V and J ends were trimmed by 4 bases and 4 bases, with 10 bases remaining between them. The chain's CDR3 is CASSFEVGYGYTF. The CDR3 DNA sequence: TGTGCCAGCAGTTTTGAAGTCGGCTATGGCTACACCTTC.

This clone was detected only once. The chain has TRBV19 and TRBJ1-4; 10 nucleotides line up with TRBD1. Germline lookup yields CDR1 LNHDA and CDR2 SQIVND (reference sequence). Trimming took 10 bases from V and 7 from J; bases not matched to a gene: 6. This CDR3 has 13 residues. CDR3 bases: TGTGCCACCGCCGGGACAGGGGTTGAAAAACTGTTTTTT. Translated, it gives CATAGTGVEKLFF. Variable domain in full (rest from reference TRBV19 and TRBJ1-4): DGGITQSPKYLFRKEGQNVTLSCEQNLNHDAMYWYRQDPGQGLRLIYYSQIVNDFQKGDIAEGYSVSREKKESFPLTVTSAQKNPTAFYLCATAGTGVEKLFFGSGTQLSVL.

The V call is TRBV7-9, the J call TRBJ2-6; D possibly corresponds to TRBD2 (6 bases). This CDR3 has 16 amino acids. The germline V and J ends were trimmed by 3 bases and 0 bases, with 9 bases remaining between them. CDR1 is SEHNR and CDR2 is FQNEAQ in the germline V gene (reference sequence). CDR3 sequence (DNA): TGTGCCAGCAGCTTCTGGAGGGCCTCTGGGGCCAACGTCCTGACTTTC. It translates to CASSFWRASGANVLTF.

The CDR3 reads CASSLDPQGDTEAFF. CDR3 sequence (DNA): TGCGCCAGCAGCTTGGATCCACAGGGGGACACTGAAGCTTTCTTT. The chain couples TRBV5-1 to TRBJ1-1; 8 bases map to TRBD1. The CDR3 has 15 amino acids. With V trimmed by 0 bases and J by 3 bases, 4 bases remained unmatched. The germline CDR1 and CDR2 sequences are SGHRS and YFSETQ.

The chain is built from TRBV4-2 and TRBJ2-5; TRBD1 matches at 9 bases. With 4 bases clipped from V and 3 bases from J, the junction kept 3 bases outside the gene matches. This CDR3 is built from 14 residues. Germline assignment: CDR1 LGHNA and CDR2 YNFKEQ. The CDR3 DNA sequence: TGTGCCAGCAGCCCCGGACAGGGGAAAGAGACCCAGTACTTC. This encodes CASSPGQGKETQYF.

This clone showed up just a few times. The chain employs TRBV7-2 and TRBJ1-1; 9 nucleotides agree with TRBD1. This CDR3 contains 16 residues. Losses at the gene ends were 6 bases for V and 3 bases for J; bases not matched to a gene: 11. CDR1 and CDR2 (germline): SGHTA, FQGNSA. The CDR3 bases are TGTGCCAGCAGGCCTAGACAGGGGGGTACGTACACTGAAGCTTTCTTT. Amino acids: CASRPRQGGTYTEAFF.

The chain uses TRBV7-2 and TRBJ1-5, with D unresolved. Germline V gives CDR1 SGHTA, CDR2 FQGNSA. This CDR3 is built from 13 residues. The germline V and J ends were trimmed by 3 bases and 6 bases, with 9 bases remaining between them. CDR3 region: CASSLEGGQPQHF. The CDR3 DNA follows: TGTGCCAGCAGCTTGGAGGGAGGTCAGCCCCAGCATTTT.

This CDR3 is CATSILFAGQGGEQFF. CDR3 DNA sequence: TGTGCCACCAGCATCCTCTTCGCGGGACAGGGAGGTGAGCAGTTCTTC. The chain carries TRBV15 and TRBJ2-1; 9 nucleotides match TRBD1. J was trimmed by 9 bases and V by 4 bases; bases with no gene match: 13. Germline CDR1 LNHNV, CDR2 YYDKDF (reference sequence). The CDR3 is 16 residues long.

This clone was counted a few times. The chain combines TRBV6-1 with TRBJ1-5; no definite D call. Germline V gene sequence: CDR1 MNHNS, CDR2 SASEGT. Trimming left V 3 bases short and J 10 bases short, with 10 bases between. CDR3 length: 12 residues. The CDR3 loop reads CASSDPYKPQHF. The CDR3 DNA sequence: TGTGCCAGCAGTGACCCGTACAAACCCCAGCATTTT.